What follows are 20 T cell receptor beta chains derived from one specimen sequenced in a study of PD-L1 blockade in urothelial cancer. Time point reported: peripheral blood 6 weeks after treatment start. Assay: immunoSEQ multiplex PCR; the TCRdb copy retains only in-frame clones and omits some. The sample has around 110,000 clones, approximately 90% seen once. The sample here was PBMCs, taken around atezolizumab (anti-PD-L1) treatment. The source is a man aged 55-75 years with urothelial cancer.

The chain links TRBV4-3 to TRBJ2-3; 9 positions match TRBD2. This CDR3 is built from 20 residues. Germline CDR1 and CDR2: LGHNA and YSLEER. The J segment lost 2 bases and the V segment lost 2 bases, leaving 17 bases of the junction unmatched. CDR3 region: CASSQLDLTAGGPDTDTQYF. CDR3 nucleotides: TGCGCCAGCAGCCAACTGGATCTGACAGCGGGGGGTCCCGACACAGATACGCAGTATTTT.

This clone was detected only a few times. This chain joins TRBV2 and TRBJ1-4; D gene unclear. The CDR3 extends over 14 amino acids. Trimming removed 2 bases at V and 8 bases at J, with 12 bases between. Germline CDR1 reads SNHLY; CDR2 reads FYNNEI. In DNA form, the CDR3 reads TGTGCCAGCAGTGAATACCTCAGAGGAGAAAAACTGTTTTTT. Amino acids: CASSEYLRGEKLFF.

This chain links TRBV9 with TRBJ1-1, with D perhaps TRBD1 (6 bases). Per the germline V gene, CDR1 is SGDLS and CDR2 is YYNGEE. The germline V and J ends were trimmed by 3 bases and 1 base, with 13 bases remaining between them. The CDR3 loop spans 15 amino acids. Here the CDR3 reads CASSDSGARNTEAFF. For the CDR3, the DNA is TGTGCCAGCAGCGATTCAGGGGCTCGGAACACTGAAGCTTTCTTT.

The V call is TRBV11-2, the J call TRBJ2-1; TRBD2 matches 7 bases. Trimming took 1 base from V and 4 from J; bases not matched to a gene: 1. CDR1 SGHAT and CDR2 FQNNGV come from the germline V gene. The CDR3 has 14 amino acids. The CDR3 DNA follows: TGTGCCAGCAGCTTAGCGGGACTATACAATGAGCAGTTCTTC. This encodes CASSLAGLYNEQFF.

The chain combines TRBV6-6 with TRBJ2-5, with a weak D call TRBD1 (6 bases). The CDR3 extends over 16 amino acids. V was cut by 2 bases and J by 1 base, with 14 bases left in between. CDR1 MNHNY and CDR2 SVGAGI come from the germline V gene (reference sequence). CDR3 DNA: TGTGCCAGCAGTTACCCCTCTTTACAGGGCCAAGAGACCCAGTACTTC. Amino acid sequence: CASSYPSLQGQETQYF.

The chain recombines TRBV7-2 with TRBJ2-5, with TRBD2 identical over 13 bases. The CDR3 is 15 residues long. Per the germline V gene, CDR1 is SGHTA and CDR2 is FQGNSA. J was trimmed by 5 bases and V by 5 bases; bases with no gene match: 5. The CDR3 DNA follows: TGTGCCAGCAGCCCAGGGACTAGCGGGGCGGAGACCCAGTACTTC. Its protein product is CASSPGTSGAETQYF. Together with reference TRBV7-2 and TRBJ2-5, the CDR3 gives the full variable domain: GAGVSQSPSNKVTEKGKDVELRCDPISGHTALYWYRQSLGQGLEFLIYFQGNSAPDKSGLPSDRFSAERTGGSVSTLTIQRTQQEDSAVYLCASSPGTSGAETQYFGPGTRLLVL.

The chain uses TRBV28 and TRBJ2-3; D is perhaps TRBD1 (6 bases). This CDR3 has 11 amino acids. Trimming shortened V by 6 bases and J by 9 bases, and 10 bases separated the two germline ends. Per germline, CDR1 MDHEN and CDR2 SYDVKM. Here the CDR3 DNA reads TGTGCCAGCAGCCTCGGACAGACGCAGTATTTT. It codes for CASSLGQTQYF. Based on the CDR3 plus reference TRBV28 and TRBJ2-3, the full variable domain is DVKVTQSSRYLVKRTGEKVFLECVQDMDHENMFWYRQDPGLGLRLIYFSYDVKMKEKGDIPEGYSVSREKKERFSLILESASTNQTSMYLCASSLGQTQYFGPGTRLTVL.

This chain connects TRBV7-9 to TRBJ1-1; 8 bases map to TRBD1. Germline loops: CDR1 SEHNR, CDR2 FQNEAQ (reference sequence). The CDR3 sequence is 14 residues long. The J segment lost 3 bases and the V segment lost 3 bases, leaving 3 bases of the junction unmatched. The DNA of the CDR3 is TGTGCCAGCAGCTTCCAACAGGGGGACACTGAAGCTTTCTTT. This sequence encodes CASSFQQGDTEAFF.

The rearrangement uses TRBV9 and TRBJ2-5; maybe TRBD2 (5 bases). Trimming left V 0 bases short and J 4 bases short, with 19 bases between. CDR3 length: 17 amino acids. Germline V gene sequence: CDR1 SGDLS, CDR2 YYNGEE. The CDR3, as DNA: TGTGCCAGCAGCGTAGGTTCGTCGGGGAGAGTATCAGAGACCCAGTACTTC. This gives the protein CASSVGSSGRVSETQYF.

The V and J genes are TRBV28 and TRBJ2-3; 8 positions agree with TRBD2. From germline, CDR1 is MDHEN and CDR2 SYDVKM. This CDR3 contains 14 residues. V shed 3 bases, J shed 4 bases, and the junction held 3 bases outside the gene matches. The CDR3 here is CASSFTGGSDTQYF. CDR3 DNA: TGTGCCAGCAGTTTTACGGGGGGGTCAGATACGCAGTATTTT.

The chain has TRBV19 and TRBJ2-3; no firm D call. The germline V gene encodes CDR1 LNHDA and CDR2 SQIVND (reference sequence). V lost 5 bases, J lost 6 bases, and 9 bases lay in between. The CDR3 contains 12 residues. CDR3 region: CASSASGDTQYF. In DNA, the CDR3 is TGTGCCAGTAGTGCCTCCGGGGATACGCAGTATTTT.

V usage is TRBV28 and J usage is TRBJ2-7, with 9 bases aligning to TRBD1. The CDR3 covers 13 residues. The V segment lost 6 bases and the J segment 6 bases; nucleotides outside the gene matches: 6. Germline CDR1 and CDR2: MDHEN and SYDVKM. The CDR3 nucleotides are TGTGCCAGCAGCCCGGGACAGGGTTCCGAGCAGTACTTC. It encodes CASSPGQGSEQYF.

This rearrangement joins TRBV6-1 to TRBJ2-1; TRBD2 aligns across 10 bases. Germline CDR1 is MNHNS and CDR2 is SASEGT. The V and J ends lost 7 bases and 8 bases, in that order; junction bases with no gene match: 8. This CDR3 contains 14 residues. The CDR3 nucleotides are TGTGCCAGCAATCGAGCGGGGGGGGCCTATGAGCAGTTCTTC. It codes for CASNRAGGAYEQFF.

The rearrangement uses TRBV27 and TRBJ2-7, with TRBD1 identical over 9 bases. The V and J ends lost 6 bases and 3 bases, in that order; junction bases with no gene match: 12. Germline CDR1 and CDR2: MNHEY and SMNVEV (reference sequence). The CDR3 extends over 16 amino acids. The CDR3 nucleotides read TGTGCCAGCAGCCTCGAGGGGACAGGGTTTATCTACGAGCAGTACTTC. Protein: CASSLEGTGFIYEQYF.

V gene TRBV6-5 combines with J gene TRBJ2-3, with D possibly TRBD2 on 5 matching bases. The CDR3 contains 15 residues. Per the germline V gene, CDR1 is MNHEY and CDR2 is SVGAGI. The V end lost 0 bases, the J end lost 4 bases, and 11 bases lay between the germline ends. The CDR3 loop reads CASSYSGAPSDTQYF. Here the CDR3 DNA reads TGTGCCAGCAGTTACTCGGGAGCCCCTTCAGATACGCAGTATTTT.

The chain carries TRBV11-2 and TRBJ2-7; D unresolved. Germline V gives CDR1 SGHAT, CDR2 FQNNGV. V shed 1 base and J shed 0 bases, with 10 bases lying between them. This CDR3 is built from 15 residues. In DNA form, the CDR3 reads TGTGCCAGCAGCTTAGCTTTCCTAACCTCCTACGAGCAGTACTTC. This translates into CASSLAFLTSYEQYF.

This chain connects TRBV5-4 to TRBJ2-4; 10 bases are shared with TRBD1. Trimming at V came to 4 bases and at J to 1 base, leaving 8 bases not matched to a gene. The germline V gene has CDR1 SGHNT and CDR2 YYREEE (reference sequence). The CDR3 contains 17 residues. The CDR3 loop reads CASSPSQGQGAKNIQYF. DNA of the CDR3: TGTGCCAGCAGCCCCTCCCAGGGACAGGGGGCCAAAAACATTCAGTACTTC.

This chain links TRBV5-1 with TRBJ1-1; tentatively, D is TRBD1 (5 bases). Germline V gene lookup returns CDR1 SGHRS and CDR2 YFSETQ. Trimming took 3 bases from V and 0 from J, leaving 15 bases between them. The CDR3 has 16 residues. CDR3: CASSSDLGGLNTEAFF. The CDR3 DNA is TGCGCCAGCAGCTCGGATCTGGGGGGTCTGAACACTGAAGCTTTCTTT.

This chain uses TRBV4-1 with TRBJ2-5; TRBD2 might be the D (6 bases). V lost 6 bases and J lost 5, with 13 bases in between. Germline V gives CDR1 MGHRA, CDR2 YSYEKL. The length of the CDR3 is 13 residues. The CDR3 spells CASSPPGGETQYF. The CDR3 DNA follows: TGCGCCAGCAGTCCCCCTGGGGGGGAGACCCAGTACTTC.

The V and J genes are TRBV4-1 and TRBJ1-5; 9 bases align to TRBD1. Germline trimming cut 0 bases from V and 3 bases from J; bases unmatched to any gene: 12. CDR1 is MGHRA, CDR2 YSYEKL, per germline. This CDR3 comprises 19 residues. The CDR3 sequence is CASSQERTGATEDNQPQHF. CDR3 coding DNA: TGCGCCAGCAGCCAAGAGCGGACAGGGGCCACGGAGGACAATCAGCCCCAGCATTTT.